One sample yielded the 20 T cell receptor beta chains listed below, sequenced in a study of Tregs in tolerant kidney transplant recipients. This table comes from immunoSEQ multiplex PCR, and its TCRdb copy is limited to in-frame clones, with some not included. This repertoire includes about 14,000 clones. Mixed chimerism was transient after nonmyeloablative marrow transplants from related graft donors. Sequencing used CD8+ T cells from blood (PBMCs), obtained 6 months after the transplant. The receptors come from a human patient who received a combined kidney and bone marrow transplant. Some T cells may have come from the graft donor.

About this clone itself: Read sequence stops 3 residues before the CDR3 end, and the germline J gene provides the missing end. V usage is TRBV2 and J usage is TRBJ2-2; D not certain. The CDR3 sequence is 13 residues long. The V end was cut by 6 bases, the J end by 6 bases, with 11 bases between. Germline CDR1 reads SNHLY; CDR2 reads FYNNEI. The CDR3 bases that were read are TGTGCCAGCAGACCGCGCGGTTCCGGGGAG. Translated: CASRPRGSGE. The full CDR3 sequence reads CASRPRGSGELFF.

The DNA read from the CDR3 is TGTGCCAGCAGCCCAGAGAATGGGGCGAACACTGAA. Protein product: CASSPENGANTE. In full, the CDR3 is CASSPENGANTEAFF. The rearrangement uses TRBV7-8 and TRBJ1-1; a weak D match, TRBD1 (5 bases). From the germline J gene comes the end of the CDR3, since the read stops 3 residues before it. The germline V gene has CDR1 SGHVS and CDR2 FQNEAQ. This CDR3 region has 15 residues. V lost 5 bases and J lost 1, with 14 bases in between.

With regard to this clone: Sequencing ends 3 residues short of the CDR3 end; the germline J gene provides the rest. This chain connects TRBV29-1 to TRBJ2-5; D is undetermined. V was cut by 3 bases and J by 5 bases, with 16 bases left in between. This CDR3 has 14 amino acids. CDR1 and CDR2 from the germline V gene are SQVTM and ANQGSEA. The sequenced CDR3 bases are TGCAGCGTTGAGGGTTATCTGGCCGGGGAGACC. This translates into CSVEGYLAGET. The CDR3 in full is CSVEGYLAGETQYF.

As to this clone: The CDR3 extends 3 residues past the end of the read, so its final part is completed from the germline J gene. The chain combines TRBV19 with TRBJ1-1; 8 bases line up with TRBD1. J gave up 1 base and V 3 bases, and 13 bases lay outside the gene matches. Germline V gene sequence: CDR1 LNHDA, CDR2 SQIVND (reference sequence). CDR3 size: 18 residues. The chain's CDR3 is CASSMLDRQGLQNTEAFF. The CDR3 DNA, read in part, is TGTGCCAGTAGTATGCTTGACAGACAGGGGCTCCAGAACACTGAA. The full variable domain, in which reference TRBV19 and TRBJ1-1 provide the parts outside the CDR3, is DGGITQSPKYLFRKEGQNVTLSCEQNLNHDAMYWYRQDPGQGLRLIYYSQIVNDFQKGDIAEGYSVSREKKESFPLTVTSAQKNPTAFYLCASSMLDRQGLQNTEAFFGQGTRLTVV.

In the case of this clone: The read falls 3 residues short of the CDR3 end, and the missing part is taken from the germline J gene. The chain has TRBV5-6 and TRBJ2-2; maybe TRBD1 (5 bases). CDR1 is SGHDT and CDR2 is YYEEEE in the germline V gene. This CDR3 is 15 amino acids long. V gave up 1 base and J gave up 3 bases, with 10 bases separating them. The sequenced part of the CDR3 DNA is TGTGCCAGCAGCTTGTCTGGGGCTTACACCGGGGAG. It codes for CASSLSGAYTGE. Given in full, the CDR3 is CASSLSGAYTGELFF.

In the case of this clone: The read gets to within 3 residues of the CDR3 end, and the germline J gene fills in the rest. V gene TRBV6-1 combines with J gene TRBJ2-1; weak D call: TRBD2 (6 bases). This CDR3 is 15 amino acids long. Per the germline V gene, CDR1 is MNHNS and CDR2 is SASEGT. Trimming removed 0 bases at V and 9 bases at J, with 15 bases between. The CDR3 sequence is CASSEAPRAGGEQFF. CDR3 DNA (partial): TGTGCCAGCAGTGAAGCCCCCCGAGCCGGGGGTGAG.

As to this clone: The CDR3 extends 3 residues past the end of the read, so its final part is completed from the germline J gene. The genes are TRBV18 and TRBJ1-2; D call uncertain. This CDR3 region has 15 residues. Germline CDR1 reads KGHSH; CDR2 reads LQKENI. The CDR3 bases that were read are TGTGCCAGCTCACCCGGCGCTAGCGGGATTAATGAC. It codes for CASSPGASGIND. The whole CDR3 protein reads CASSPGASGINDYTF.

Of note for this clone: The read ends 3 residues shy of where the CDR3 ends; the end is completed using the germline J gene. The chain employs TRBV30 and TRBJ2-7, with TRBD1 as a possible D gene (5 bases). CDR1 and CDR2 (germline): GTSNPN, SVGIG (reference sequence). With 0 bases removed from V and 5 bases from J, the gap between germline ends came to 5 bases. The CDR3 extends over 11 amino acids. The CDR3 here is CAWSVGDEQYF. CDR3 DNA (partial): TGTGCCTGGAGTGTAGGGGACGAG. Filled out from reference TRBV30 and TRBJ2-7, the complete variable domain reads SQTIHQWPATLVQPVGSPLSLECTVEGTSNPNLYWYRQAAGRGLQLLFYSVGIGQISSEVPQNLSASRPQDRQFILSSKKLLLSDSGFYLCAWSVGDEQYFGPGTRLTVT.

To note about this clone: Read sequence stops 3 residues before the CDR3 end, and the germline J gene provides the missing end. J is TRBJ2-2 and V is TRBV20-1, with 8 bases matching TRBD1. The germline V gene has CDR1 DFQATT and CDR2 SNEGSKA (reference sequence). After removal of 3 bases from V and 2 bases from J, the junction contained 2 bases not matched to a gene. There are 14 residues in the CDR3. The CDR3 region is CSASGQGNTGELFF. CDR3 DNA (partial): TGCAGTGCTAGCGGACAGGGAAACACCGGGGAG.

Concerning this clone itself: The sequence runs out 3 residues before the end of the CDR3; the remainder is reconstructed from the germline J gene. J is TRBJ2-3 and V is TRBV7-6, with TRBD2 identical over 7 bases. This CDR3 contains 15 residues. Germline assignment: CDR1 SGHVS and CDR2 FNYEAQ. The V gene end was trimmed by 0 bases and the J gene end by 2 bases; junction bases not matched to a gene: 2. The part of the CDR3 DNA that was read is TGTGCCAGCAGCTTAGCGAGCGGGGCCACAGATACG. This gives the protein CASSLASGATDT. From start to end, the CDR3 is CASSLASGATDTQYF. Looking up the rest from reference TRBV7-6 and TRBJ2-3 gives the full variable domain: GAGVSQSPRYKVTKRGQDVALRCDPISGHVSLYWYRQALGQGPEFLTYFNYEAQQDKSGLPNDRFSAERPEGSISTLTIQRTEQRDSAMYRCASSLASGATDTQYFGPGTRLTVL.

Of note for this clone: The CDR3 goes on 3 residues after the read ends, and that part is filled in from the germline J gene. Different DNA sequences within this sample yield the same CDR3. The chain recombines TRBV19 with TRBJ1-1, with D perhaps TRBD1 (5 bases). Trimming cost V 3 bases and J 4 bases, with 9 bases left between them. The CDR3 is 13 amino acids. Germline V lookup: CDR1 LNHDA, CDR2 SQIVND (reference sequence). CDR3 sequence reads: CASSIGGSTEAFF. The DNA read from the CDR3 is TGTGCCAGTAGTATCGGGGGGAGCACTGAA. Full variable domain (outside the CDR3, taken from reference TRBV19 and TRBJ1-1): DGGITQSPKYLFRKEGQNVTLSCEQNLNHDAMYWYRQDPGQGLRLIYYSQIVNDFQKGDIAEGYSVSREKKESFPLTVTSAQKNPTAFYLCASSIGGSTEAFFGQGTRLTVV.

A word on this clone: Read sequence stops 3 residues before the CDR3 end, and the germline J gene provides the missing end. The chain recombines TRBV12-3 or TRBV12-4 with TRBJ1-1; D is unclear. The CDR3 is made up of 11 amino acids. Trimming left V 4 bases short and J 6 bases short, with 6 bases between. The CDR3 loop is CASSYASEAFF. The sequenced CDR3 bases are TGTGCCAGCAGTTACGCGTCTGAA.

As for this clone: The read falls 3 residues short of the CDR3 end, and the missing part is taken from the germline J gene. V gene TRBV10-3 combines with J gene TRBJ2-7; 7 positions match TRBD1. Trimming removed 6 bases from V and 2 bases from J; junction bases left unmatched: 4. The CDR3 runs 13 residues. Germline lookup yields CDR1 ENHRY and CDR2 SYGVKD. Incomplete CDR3 DNA: TGTGCCATCAGATTTCAGGGGGCCTACGAG. This sequence encodes CAIRFQGAYE. The CDR3 in its entirety is CAIRFQGAYEQYF.

Comment on this clone: The read gets to within 3 residues of the CDR3 end, and the germline J gene fills in the rest. The chain links TRBV7-2 to TRBJ2-3; 10 bases line up with TRBD2. This CDR3 has 15 amino acids. Germline assignment: CDR1 SGHTA and CDR2 FQGNSA. J was trimmed by 4 bases and V by 5 bases; bases with no gene match: 6. The CDR3: CASSPSGRGSDTQYF. Partial CDR3 DNA: TGTGCCAGCAGCCCTAGCGGGAGAGGATCAGATACG.

A remark on this clone: The CDR3 end falls 3 residues outside the read, so it is completed with the germline J gene. The chain combines TRBV6-1 with TRBJ2-3; D remains unclear. The germline gives CDR1 MNHNS, CDR2 SASEGT. The length of the CDR3 is 17 residues. The sequenced CDR3 bases are TGTGCCAGCAGTGAATGGTTACCCAGCTATAGCAATCAGCCG. Protein: CASSEWLPSYSNQP. In full, the CDR3 is CASSEWLPSYSNQPQYF.

About this clone itself: The CDR3 extends 3 residues past the end of the read, so its final part is completed from the germline J gene. The chain combines TRBV13 with TRBJ1-2; D perhaps matches TRBD1 (5 bases). V lost 4 bases and J lost 2, with 11 bases in between. This CDR3 contains 14 residues. CDR1 and CDR2 from the germline V gene are PRHDT and FYEKMQ (reference sequence). Incomplete CDR3 DNA: TGTGCCAGCAGCTCGCGAGGGGTCAACTATGGC. This encodes CASSSRGVNYG. The entire CDR3 protein is CASSSRGVNYGYTF.

Comment on this clone: The read ends 3 residues shy of where the CDR3 ends; the end is completed using the germline J gene. The rearrangement uses TRBV2 and TRBJ1-3; maybe TRBD1 (6 bases). V dropped 4 bases and J dropped 2 bases, with 24 bases sitting between them. Germline CDR1 reads SNHLY; CDR2 reads FYNNEI. This CDR3 is 19 amino acids long. This CDR3 is CASSGPGEKDRLAGNTIYF. CDR3 DNA, as far as it was read: TGTGCCAGCAGTGGGCCAGGGGAGAAGGATAGACTGGCTGGAAACACC.

As regards this clone: Mismatch with germline at one junction end may stem from a read error. The read falls 3 residues short of the CDR3 end, and the missing part is taken from the germline J gene. The chain recombines TRBV4-2 with TRBJ1-2; 9 bases fit TRBD1. The CDR3 is made up of 15 amino acids. Germline V lookup: CDR1 LGHNA, CDR2 YNFKEQ. This CDR3 reads CASSPGDRDIDGYTF. The part of the CDR3 DNA that was read is TGCGCCAGCAGCCCCGGGGACAGGGACATCGATGGC.

Points on this clone: Read sequence stops 3 residues before the CDR3 end, and the germline J gene provides the missing end. The rearrangement joins TRBV7-7 to TRBJ2-3; D remains unclear. This CDR3 has 15 amino acids. V lost 2 bases to trimming and J lost 1 base, with 10 bases between them. In germline, CDR1 is SSHAT, CDR2 FNYEAQ (reference sequence). The CDR3 DNA, read in part, is TGTGCCAGCAGCTTAACGCGTTCCCGCACAGATACG. Its protein is CASSLTRSRTDT. The entire CDR3 protein reads CASSLTRSRTDTQYF.

Turning to this clone: The read comes to an end 3 residues before the CDR3 does, leaving the germline J gene to fill in the end. This chain joins TRBV29-1 and TRBJ1-2; TRBD1 matches at 7 bases. Germline CDR1 reads SQVTM; CDR2 reads ANQGSEA. The CDR3 sequence is 13 residues long. The V and J ends lost 4 bases and 6 bases, in that order; junction bases with no gene match: 8. The chain's CDR3 is CSVASGGKNGYTF. The sequenced part of the CDR3 DNA is TGCAGCGTTGCCTCAGGGGGAAAAAATGGC.